This is a list of T cell receptor beta chains from one sample in a study of regulatory T cells in long-lasting Graves disease. One entry per CDR3 protein results from TCRdb running MiXCR on the multiplex PCR reads. The profile shows roughly 450,000 distinct CDR3 sequences, around 20% of them singletons. This specimen consisted of peripheral blood mononuclear cells (PBMCs), obtained when the disease was refractory, from a patient treated with antithyroid drugs. Source of these receptors: a female donor with Graves disease. Both conserved end residues are part of each CDR3. The order of the fields is V gene, clone size, D gene, J gene, CDR3 length, CDR3 protein, CDR3 DNA. The D gene is left open where the match is weak. Not all rows give a size; the values are once, few, many and, for expanded clones, a class.

TRBV6-2/TRBV6-3	NA	NA	TRBJ2-7	15	CASSARRDKPYERYF	TGTGCCAGCAGTGCCCGCCGGGACAAACCCTACGAGCGGTACTTC
TRBV28	many	NA	TRBJ1-2	12	CASRNRRSGYTF	TGTGCCAGCAGGAACAGGAGGAGTGGCTACACCTTC
TRBV7-8	few	NA	TRBJ1-3	18	CASSLGAATADSGNTIYF	TGTGCCAGCAGCTTAGGAGCGGCTACAGCGGACTCTGGAAACACCATATATTTT
TRBV2	NA	NA	TRBJ2-5	14	CASSQGGSQETQYF	TGTGCCAGCAGTCAAGGGGGATCCCAAGAGACCCAGTACTTC
TRBV2	many	NA	TRBJ2-2	12	CASRPTTGELFF	TGTGCCAGCAGACCCACGACCGGGGAGCTGTTTTTT
TRBV20-1	many	TRBD1	TRBJ2-5	14	CSADQRQGEETQYF	TGCAGTGCAGACCAACGACAGGGTGAGGAGACCCAGTACTTC
TRBV5-1	NA	TRBD1	TRBJ1-2	14	CASSLNGGQRSYTF	TGCGCCAGCAGCCTTAACGGGGGACAGAGGAGCTACACCTTC
TRBV2	NA	TRBD1	TRBJ2-5	13	CASSRTGTETQYF	TGTGCCAGCAGTAGGACAGGGACAGAGACCCAGTACTTC
TRBV6-2/TRBV6-3	NA	NA	TRBJ2-4	19	CASSYSTLAPSVAKNIQYF	TGTGCCAGCAGTTACTCGACGCTAGCTCCGAGTGTAGCCAAAAACATTCAGTACTTC
TRBV7-2	many	TRBD2	TRBJ2-7	16	CASSLAAGGIFDEQYF	TGTGCCAGCAGCTTAGCGGCGGGAGGGATATTCGACGAGCAGTACTTC
TRBV6-1	many	TRBD1	TRBJ1-1	14	CASSVDRVGTEAFF	TGTGCCAGCAGTGTGGACAGGGTGGGCACTGAAGCTTTCTTT
TRBV7-9	many	NA	TRBJ2-7	15	CASSLKLPEGWEQYF	TGTGCCAGCAGCTTAAAATTGCCGGAGGGATGGGAGCAGTACTTC
TRBV6-5	NA	NA	TRBJ2-1	13	CASSYFAGNEQFF	TGTGCCAGCAGTTACTTTGCTGGAAATGAGCAGTTCTTC
TRBV11-2	few	TRBD1	TRBJ2-1	15	CASSLGGTGTDEQFF	TGTGCCAGCAGCTTAGGCGGGACAGGTACGGATGAGCAGTTCTTC
TRBV15	few	TRBD1	TRBJ2-7	14	CATSRDRGAYEQYF	TGTGCCACCAGCAGGGACAGGGGGGCCTACGAGCAGTACTTC
TRBV4-1	few	NA	TRBJ1-5	17	CASSQDLLAGSDQPQHF	TGCGCCAGCAGCCAAGATCTTCTGGCGGGGTCAGACCAGCCCCAGCATTTT
TRBV12-3/TRBV12-4	NA	NA	TRBJ1-5	12	CASSPGGGHTYF	TGTGCCAGCAGTCCGGGGGGAGGACATACGTATTTT
TRBV20-1	NA	NA	TRBJ1-1	13	CSAGDRGDTEAFF	TGCAGTGCTGGAGATAGGGGGGATACTGAAGCTTTCTTT
TRBV3-1	NA	TRBD2	TRBJ2-7	15	CASSQDLVSGYEQYF	TGTGCCAGCAGCCAAGATCTGGTTAGCGGGTACGAGCAGTACTTC
TRBV10-1	NA	NA	TRBJ1-2	13	CASSERTDYGYTF	TGCGCCAGCAGTGAGAGGACAGACTATGGCTACACCTTC
TRBV5-6	NA	NA	TRBJ2-7	15	CASSLGFRDHLEQYF	TGTGCCAGCAGCTTGGGGTTCCGGGATCATCTCGAGCAGTACTTC
TRBV5-5	NA	NA	TRBJ2-7	15	CASSLPGTIWWEQYF	TGTGCCAGCAGCTTACCCGGAACTATTTGGTGGGAGCAGTACTTC
TRBV5-8	few	NA	TRBJ2-5	15	CASSLEGSQQETQYF	TGTGCCAGCAGCTTGGAGGGCAGCCAGCAAGAGACCCAGTACTTC
TRBV19	once	NA	TRBJ2-7	13	CASSRKAFYEQYF	TGTGCCAGTAGTAGGAAGGCTTTCTACGAGCAGTACTTC
TRBV28	many	TRBD2	TRBJ2-7	15	CASSLNLAGVYEQYF	TGTGCCAGCAGTTTAAACCTAGCGGGAGTCTACGAGCAGTACTTC
TRBV7-2	NA	NA	TRBJ2-2	17	CASSFPPAGTNTGELFF	TGTGCCAGCAGCTTCCCTCCTGCTGGGACGAACACCGGGGAGCTGTTTTTT
TRBV12-3/TRBV12-4	few	NA	TRBJ1-1	15	CASSFMGHRNTGAFF	TGTGCCAGCAGTTTTATGGGACATCGGAACACTGGAGCTTTCTTT
TRBV6-2/TRBV6-3	few	TRBD1	TRBJ2-7	16	CASSPGLRDSSYEQYF	TGTGCCAGCAGTCCGGGCCTCCGGGACAGCTCCTACGAGCAGTACTTC
TRBV7-2	many	TRBD1	TRBJ1-1	15	CASSLRTGVNTEAFF	TGTGCCAGCAGCCTGAGGACAGGGGTGAACACTGAAGCTTTCTTT
TRBV20-1	NA	TRBD1	TRBJ2-5	14	CSVSFDRGKETQYF	TGCAGTGTTTCCTTTGACAGGGGGAAAGAGACCCAGTACTTC
TRBV5-1	many	NA	TRBJ2-2	13	CASRPDSIGELFF	TGCGCCAGCAGGCCAGACTCCATAGGGGAGCTGTTTTTT
TRBV27	many	NA	TRBJ2-7	16	CASSIDKRKGVYEQYF	TGTGCCAGCAGCATCGATAAGCGGAAGGGTGTTTACGAGCAGTACTTC
TRBV30	NA	NA	TRBJ2-2	15	CAWTTLGVRTGELFF	TGTGCCTGGACGACTCTGGGAGTTCGAACCGGGGAGCTGTTTTTT
TRBV2	many	NA	TRBJ2-7	13	CASSERQLGEQYF	TGTGCCAGCAGTGAACGACAGCTGGGCGAGCAGTACTTC
TRBV14	few	TRBD2	TRBJ2-5	18	CASSQEQATSGRQETQYF	TGTGCCAGCAGCCAAGAGCAGGCGACTAGCGGGAGGCAAGAGACCCAGTACTTC
TRBV4-1	NA	NA	TRBJ2-2	12	CASRTVTGELFF	TGCGCCAGCAGGACAGTCACCGGGGAGCTGTTTTTT
TRBV30	NA	NA	TRBJ1-4	11	CAWSTNEKLFF	TGTGCCTGGAGTACCAATGAAAAACTGTTTTTT
TRBV14	NA	NA	TRBJ2-7	14	CASSPAGDLYEQYF	TGTGCCAGCAGCCCCGCAGGTGACCTGTACGAGCAGTACTTC
TRBV20-1	few	NA	TRBJ2-2	14	CSARNRGGTGELFF	TGCAGTGCTAGAAACAGGGGAGGGACCGGGGAGCTGTTTTTT
TRBV10-2	few	NA	TRBJ1-5	15	CASSESGRGGQPQHF	TGCGCCAGCAGTGAGTCCGGCAGGGGAGGTCAGCCCCAGCATTTT
TRBV11-2	NA	TRBD2	TRBJ2-1	16	CASSHELAGSYNEQFF	TGTGCCAGCAGCCATGAACTAGCGGGATCCTACAATGAGCAGTTCTTC
TRBV28	many	NA	TRBJ1-5	12	CASNSGNQPQHF	TGTGCCAGCAATTCAGGCAATCAGCCCCAGCATTTT
TRBV18	NA	NA	TRBJ1-1	13	CASPGRGDTEAFF	TGTGCCAGCCCTGGGAGGGGAGACACTGAAGCTTTCTTT
TRBV5-6	few	TRBD1	TRBJ1-5	18	CASSPRGRGGNSNQPQHF	TGTGCCAGCAGCCCCAGGGGGCGCGGCGGGAATAGCAATCAGCCCCAGCATTTT
TRBV29-1	NA	NA	TRBJ2-7	14	CSVEDRQSSYEQYF	TGCAGCGTTGAAGATAGACAGAGCTCCTACGAGCAGTACTTC
TRBV2	NA	NA	TRBJ2-1	15	CASRALAIYYNEQFF	TGTGCCAGCAGGGCTCTAGCGATCTACTACAATGAGCAGTTCTTC
TRBV12-3/TRBV12-4	many	NA	TRBJ1-5	15	CASSALDTGHQPQHF	TGTGCCAGCAGTGCGCTTGACACCGGGCATCAGCCCCAGCATTTT
TRBV29-1	many	TRBD1	TRBJ2-7	15	CSVEDHRGQSYEQYF	TGCAGCGTTGAAGACCACAGGGGACAATCCTACGAGCAGTACTTC
TRBV28	many	NA	TRBJ2-4	15	CASSPLQGAKNIQYF	TGTGCCAGCAGTCCGCTCCAGGGGGCCAAAAACATTCAGTACTTC
TRBV24-1	few	NA	TRBJ1-1	12	CATSDLQGGAFF	TGTGCCACCAGTGATCTACAGGGAGGCGCTTTCTTT
TRBV4-1	few	TRBD1	TRBJ1-2	16	CASSQVDRGYGYGYTF	TGCGCCAGCAGCCAAGTGGACAGGGGGTATGGCTATGGCTACACCTTC